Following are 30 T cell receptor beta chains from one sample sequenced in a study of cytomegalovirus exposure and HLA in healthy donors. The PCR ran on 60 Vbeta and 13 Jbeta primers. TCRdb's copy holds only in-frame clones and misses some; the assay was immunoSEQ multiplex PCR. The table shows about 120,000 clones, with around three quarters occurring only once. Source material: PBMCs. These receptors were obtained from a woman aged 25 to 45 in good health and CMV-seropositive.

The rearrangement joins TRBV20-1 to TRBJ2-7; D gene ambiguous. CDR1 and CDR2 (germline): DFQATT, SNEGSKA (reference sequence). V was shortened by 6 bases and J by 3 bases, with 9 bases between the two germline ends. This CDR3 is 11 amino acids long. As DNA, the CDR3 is TGCAGTGCCCTAAATAACTACGAGCAGTACTTC. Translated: CSALNNYEQYF.

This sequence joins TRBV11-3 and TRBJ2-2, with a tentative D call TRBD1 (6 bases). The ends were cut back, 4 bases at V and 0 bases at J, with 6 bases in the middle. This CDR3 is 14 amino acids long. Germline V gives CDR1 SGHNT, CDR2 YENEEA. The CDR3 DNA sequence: TGTGCCAGCAGCTGGACAGCGAACACCGGGGAGCTGTTTTTT. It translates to CASSWTANTGELFF.

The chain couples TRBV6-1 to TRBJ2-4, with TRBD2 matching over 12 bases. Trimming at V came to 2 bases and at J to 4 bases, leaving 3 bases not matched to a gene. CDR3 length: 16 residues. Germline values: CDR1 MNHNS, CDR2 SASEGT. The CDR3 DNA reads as TGTGCCAGCAGTGAATTTACTAGCGGGGGGAAAAACATTCAGTACTTC. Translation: CASSEFTSGGKNIQYF.

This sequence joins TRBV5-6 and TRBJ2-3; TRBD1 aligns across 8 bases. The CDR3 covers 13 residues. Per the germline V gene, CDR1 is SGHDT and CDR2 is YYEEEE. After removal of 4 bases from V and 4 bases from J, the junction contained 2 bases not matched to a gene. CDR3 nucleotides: TGTGCCAGCAGCCTACAGGGGGCAGATACGCAGTATTTT. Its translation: CASSLQGADTQYF.

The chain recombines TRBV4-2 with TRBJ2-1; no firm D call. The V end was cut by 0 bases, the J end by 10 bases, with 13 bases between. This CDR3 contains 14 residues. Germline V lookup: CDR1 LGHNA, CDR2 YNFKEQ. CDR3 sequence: CASSQDRGPREQFF. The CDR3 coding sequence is TGTGCCAGCAGCCAAGATCGAGGTCCGCGAGAGCAGTTCTTC.

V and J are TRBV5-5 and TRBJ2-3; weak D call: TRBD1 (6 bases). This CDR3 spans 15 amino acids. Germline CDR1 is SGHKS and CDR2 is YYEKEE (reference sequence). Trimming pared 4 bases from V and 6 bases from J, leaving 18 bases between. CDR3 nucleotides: TGTGCCAGCAGCGCCACAGGGTCTGGTCTGGATACGCAGTATTTT. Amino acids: CASSATGSGLDTQYF.

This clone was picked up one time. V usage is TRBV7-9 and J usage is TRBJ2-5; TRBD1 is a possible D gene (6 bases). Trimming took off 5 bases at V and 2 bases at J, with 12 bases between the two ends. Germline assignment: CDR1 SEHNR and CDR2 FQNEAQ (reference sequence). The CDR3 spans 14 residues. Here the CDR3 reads CASSLSQGQETQYF. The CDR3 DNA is TGTGCCAGCAGCCTGAGCCAGGGGCAAGAGACCCAGTACTTC.

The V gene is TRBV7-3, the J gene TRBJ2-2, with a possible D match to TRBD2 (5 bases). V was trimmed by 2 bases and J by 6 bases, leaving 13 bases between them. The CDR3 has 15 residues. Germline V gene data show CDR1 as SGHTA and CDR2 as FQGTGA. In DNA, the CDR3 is TGTGCCAGCAGCTTAGAGATCGGGGTCGCCGGGGAGCTGTTTTTT. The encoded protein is CASSLEIGVAGELFF.

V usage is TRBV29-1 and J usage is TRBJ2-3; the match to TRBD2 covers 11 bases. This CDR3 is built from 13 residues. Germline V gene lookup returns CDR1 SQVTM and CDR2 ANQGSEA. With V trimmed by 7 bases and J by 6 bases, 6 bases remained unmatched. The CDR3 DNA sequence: TGCAGCGCTCTTAGCGGGGGGGCGGATACGCAGTATTTT. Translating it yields CSALSGGADTQYF.

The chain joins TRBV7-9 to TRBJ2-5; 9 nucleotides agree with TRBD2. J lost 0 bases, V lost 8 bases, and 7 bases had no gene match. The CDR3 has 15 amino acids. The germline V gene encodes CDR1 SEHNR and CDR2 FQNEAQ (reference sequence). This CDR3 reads CASVVAGEYQETQYF. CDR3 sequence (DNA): TGTGCCAGCGTGGTAGCGGGGGAGTACCAAGAGACCCAGTACTTC.

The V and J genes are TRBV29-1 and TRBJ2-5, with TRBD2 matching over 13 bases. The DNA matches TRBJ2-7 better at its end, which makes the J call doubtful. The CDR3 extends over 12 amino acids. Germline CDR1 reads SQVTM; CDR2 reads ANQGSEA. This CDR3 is CSVRLAGGEQYF. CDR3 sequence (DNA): TGCAGCGTTCGACTAGCGGGGGGCGAGCAGTACTTC.

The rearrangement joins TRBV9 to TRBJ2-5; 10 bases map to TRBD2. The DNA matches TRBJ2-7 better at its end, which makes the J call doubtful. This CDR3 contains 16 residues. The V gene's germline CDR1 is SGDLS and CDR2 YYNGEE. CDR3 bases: TGTGCCAGCAGCGTAGGTCCGAGCGGGGGGGCCTACGAGCAGTACTTC. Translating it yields CASSVGPSGGAYEQYF.

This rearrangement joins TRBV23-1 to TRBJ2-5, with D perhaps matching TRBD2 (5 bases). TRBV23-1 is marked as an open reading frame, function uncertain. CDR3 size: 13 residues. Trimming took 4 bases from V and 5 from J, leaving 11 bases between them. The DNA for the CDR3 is TGCGCCAGCAGTCTTAGAGGGCACGAGACCCAGTACTTC. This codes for CASSLRGHETQYF.

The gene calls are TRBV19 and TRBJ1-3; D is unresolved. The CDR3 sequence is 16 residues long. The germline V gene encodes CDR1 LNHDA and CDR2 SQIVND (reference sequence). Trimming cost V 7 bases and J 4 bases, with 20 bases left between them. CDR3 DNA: TGTGCCAGTACCCGAAAATCCGCGGCGTCGGGAAACACCATATATTTT. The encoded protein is CASTRKSAASGNTIYF.

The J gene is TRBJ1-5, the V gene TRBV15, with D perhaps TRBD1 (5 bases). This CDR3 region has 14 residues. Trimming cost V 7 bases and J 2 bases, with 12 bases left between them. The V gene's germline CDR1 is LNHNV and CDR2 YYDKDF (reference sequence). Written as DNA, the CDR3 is TGTGCCACCACCCGGGGGGAAGGCAATCAGCCCCAGCATTTT. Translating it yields CATTRGEGNQPQHF.

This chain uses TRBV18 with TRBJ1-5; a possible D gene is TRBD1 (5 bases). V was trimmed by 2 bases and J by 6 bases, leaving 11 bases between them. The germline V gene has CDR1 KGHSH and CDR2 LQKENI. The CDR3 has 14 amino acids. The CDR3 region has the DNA TGTGCCAGCTCACCAGACGGGGGGGGTCAGCCCCAGCATTTT. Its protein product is CASSPDGGGQPQHF.

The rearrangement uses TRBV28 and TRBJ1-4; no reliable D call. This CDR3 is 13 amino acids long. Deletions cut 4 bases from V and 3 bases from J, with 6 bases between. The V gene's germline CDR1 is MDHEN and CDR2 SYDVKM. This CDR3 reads CASSSPPNEKLFF. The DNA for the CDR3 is TGTGCCAGCAGTTCTCCCCCTAATGAAAAACTGTTTTTT.

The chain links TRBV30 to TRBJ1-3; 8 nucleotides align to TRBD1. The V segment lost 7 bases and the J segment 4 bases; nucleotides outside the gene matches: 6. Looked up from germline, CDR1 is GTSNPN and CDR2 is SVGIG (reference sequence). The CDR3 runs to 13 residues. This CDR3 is CASGTGVGNTIYF. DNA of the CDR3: TGTGCCTCCGGGACAGGTGTCGGAAACACCATATATTTT.

In DNA, the CDR3 is TGTGCCAGTAGGGGGACAGGGAATGTGGGGCAGTATTTT. Translated: CASRGTGNVGQYF. V is TRBV6-5 and J is TRBJ2-3; 9 bases are shared with TRBD1. Germline trimming cut 9 bases from V and 11 bases from J; bases unmatched to any gene: 12. Looked up from germline, CDR1 is MNHEY and CDR2 is SVGAGI. The CDR3 length is 13 residues.

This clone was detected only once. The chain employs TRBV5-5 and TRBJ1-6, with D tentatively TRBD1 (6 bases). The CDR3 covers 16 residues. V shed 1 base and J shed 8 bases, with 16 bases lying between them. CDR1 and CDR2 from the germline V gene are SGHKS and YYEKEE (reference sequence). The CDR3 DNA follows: TGTGCCAGCAGCTTGATCTTCCTGGACAGCCATTCACCCCTCCACTTT. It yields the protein CASSLIFLDSHSPLHF.

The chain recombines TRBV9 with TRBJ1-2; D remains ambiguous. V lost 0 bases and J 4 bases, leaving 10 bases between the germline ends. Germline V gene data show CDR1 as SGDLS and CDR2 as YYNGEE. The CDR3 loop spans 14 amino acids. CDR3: CASSVEYSSYGYTF. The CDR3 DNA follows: TGTGCCAGCAGCGTAGAGTACAGTTCCTATGGCTACACCTTC.

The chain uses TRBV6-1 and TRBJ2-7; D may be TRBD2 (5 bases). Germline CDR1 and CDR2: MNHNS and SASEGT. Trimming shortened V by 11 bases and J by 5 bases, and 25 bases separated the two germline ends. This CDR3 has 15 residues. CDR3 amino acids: CAASAGGPALHEQYF. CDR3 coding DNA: TGTGCCGCCTCGGCGGGTGGGCCGGCCCTCCACGAGCAGTACTTC.

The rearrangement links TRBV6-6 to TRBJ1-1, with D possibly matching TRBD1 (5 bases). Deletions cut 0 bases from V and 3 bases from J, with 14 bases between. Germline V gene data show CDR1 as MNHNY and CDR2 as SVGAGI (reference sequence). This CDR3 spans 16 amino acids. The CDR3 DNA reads TGTGCCAGCAGTTACTCTAGGATTGAAGGGGACACTGAAGCTTTCTTT. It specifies CASSYSRIEGDTEAFF.

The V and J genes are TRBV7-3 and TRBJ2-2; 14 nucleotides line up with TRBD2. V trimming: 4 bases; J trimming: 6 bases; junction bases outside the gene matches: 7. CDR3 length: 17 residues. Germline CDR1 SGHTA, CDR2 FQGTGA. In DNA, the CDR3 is TGTGCCAGCAGCTCCAGACTAGCGGGGGGGCTTGCCGGGGAGCTGTTTTTT. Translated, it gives CASSSRLAGGLAGELFF.

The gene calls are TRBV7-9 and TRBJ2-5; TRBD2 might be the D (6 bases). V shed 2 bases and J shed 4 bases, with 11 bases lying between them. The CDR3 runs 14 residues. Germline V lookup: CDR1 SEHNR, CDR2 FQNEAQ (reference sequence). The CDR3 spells CASSLQGGAETQYF. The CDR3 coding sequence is TGTGCCAGCAGCTTACAGGGAGGCGCAGAGACCCAGTACTTC. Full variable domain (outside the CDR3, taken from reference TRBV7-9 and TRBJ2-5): DTGVSQNPRHKITKRGQNVTFRCDPISEHNRLYWYRQTLGQGPEFLTYFQNEAQLEKSRLLSDRFSAERPKGSFSTLEIQRTEQGDSAMYLCASSLQGGAETQYFGPGTRLLVL.

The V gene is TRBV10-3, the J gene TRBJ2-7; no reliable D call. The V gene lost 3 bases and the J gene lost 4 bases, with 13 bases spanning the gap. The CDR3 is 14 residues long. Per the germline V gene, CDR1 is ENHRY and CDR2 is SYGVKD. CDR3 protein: CAISEGSVTYEQYF. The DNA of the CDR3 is TGTGCCATCAGTGAAGGCAGCGTAACTTACGAGCAGTACTTC.

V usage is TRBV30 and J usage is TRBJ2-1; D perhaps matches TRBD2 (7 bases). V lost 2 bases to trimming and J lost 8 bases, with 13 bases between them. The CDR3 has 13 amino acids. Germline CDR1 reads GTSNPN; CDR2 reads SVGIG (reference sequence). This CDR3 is CAWSRLGGDEQFF. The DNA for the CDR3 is TGTGCCTGGAGTCGACTAGGGGGGGATGAGCAGTTCTTC.

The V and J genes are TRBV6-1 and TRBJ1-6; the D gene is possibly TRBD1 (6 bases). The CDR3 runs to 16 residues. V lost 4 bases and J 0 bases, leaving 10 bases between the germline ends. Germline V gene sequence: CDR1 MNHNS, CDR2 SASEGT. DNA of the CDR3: TGTGCCAGCAGTGTGGACAGAAGCTCCTATAATTCACCCCTCCACTTT. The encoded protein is CASSVDRSSYNSPLHF.

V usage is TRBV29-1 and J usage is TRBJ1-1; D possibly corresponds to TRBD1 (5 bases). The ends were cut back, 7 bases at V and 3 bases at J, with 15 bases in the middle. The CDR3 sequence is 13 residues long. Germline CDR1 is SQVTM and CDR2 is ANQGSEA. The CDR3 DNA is TGCAGCGCCCGCGTCAGGGATGACACTGAAGCTTTCTTT. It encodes CSARVRDDTEAFF.

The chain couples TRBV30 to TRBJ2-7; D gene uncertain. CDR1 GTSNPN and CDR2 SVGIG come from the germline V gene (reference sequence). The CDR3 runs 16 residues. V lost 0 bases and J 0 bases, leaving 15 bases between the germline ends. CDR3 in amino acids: CAWSVLPRGFSYEQYF. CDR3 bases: TGTGCCTGGAGTGTTTTACCCCGAGGTTTCTCCTACGAGCAGTACTTC.